This TCR beta chain was retrieved from a study of T cells after yellow fever vaccination. The overall study: SMART-Seq v4 Ultra Low Input prepared the low-cell-number fractions.

TCRdb passed the 5' RACE reads through MiXCR, listing each CDR3 protein once. Of about 85,000 distinct CDR3 sequences in the sample, roughly 15% were seen once. V gave up 5 bases and J gave up 8 bases, with 15 bases separating them. The CDR3 totals 13 residues. The V gene's germline CDR1 is SGHTA and CDR2 FQGNSA. This clonotype was counted a single time. The gene calls are TRBV7-2 and TRBJ1-2, with D possibly matching TRBD1 (5 bases). The sequencing here drew on CD8+ T cells not binding an NS4B(214-222) dextramer, sorted from PBMCs, taken less than 25 days after the first yellow fever vaccination. The clonotype originates from a man aged 18 to 30 who received the YFV17D yellow fever vaccine. CDR3 amino acids: CASSLGRAYGYTF. The CDR3 DNA sequence: TGTGCCAGCAGCCTGGGACGGGCCTACGGCTACACCTTC.